This T cell receptor (beta chain) derives from a study of cytomegalovirus exposure and HLA in healthy donors. Study-level findings and limits: The authors later found most CMV-associated TCR beta chains appeared HLA-restricted. Earlier results showed most TCR beta V segments being productive about 87% or about 30% of the time.

Comment on this clone: What it binds is not known.

This CDR3 is 13 amino acids long. After removal of 8 bases from V and 2 bases from J, the junction contained 4 bases not matched to a gene. Germline V CDR1 and CDR2: SNHLY, FYNNEI. The study ran its PCR with 60 Vbeta and 13 Jbeta primers. Assay used: immunoSEQ multiplex PCR; TCRdb lists only in-frame clones, some missing. This table holds around 200,000 clones, around 79% found once. The V and J genes are TRBV2 and TRBJ2-7, with 9 nucleotides matching TRBD1. Source material: PBMCs. This clonotype was obtained from a man younger than 35 in good health and CMV-seronegative. Here the CDR3 reads CASQQGAPYEQYF. The CDR3 DNA follows: TGTGCCAGCCAACAGGGGGCTCCCTACGAGCAGTACTTC. Full variable domain (remainder filled in from reference TRBV2 and TRBJ2-7): EPEVTQTPSHQVTQMGQEVILRCVPISNHLYFYWYRQILGQKVEFLVSFYNNEISEKSEIFDDQFSVERPDGSNFTLKIRSTKLEDSAMYFCASQQGAPYEQYFGPGTRLTVT.